The clone carrying this T cell receptor (beta chain) was seen only once. The data originate from a study of cytomegalovirus exposure and HLA in healthy donors. Primers: 60 Vbeta forward and 13 Jbeta reverse. Measured with immunoSEQ multiplex PCR; TCRdb has only the in-frame clones, and not every one. The sample includes fewer than 200,000 clones, around 80% of them seen just once. The V gene's germline CDR1 is SNHLY and CDR2 FYNNEI. The CDR3 totals 14 residues. The V and J ends lost 5 bases and 3 bases, in that order; junction bases with no gene match: 3. The V gene is TRBV2, the J gene TRBJ2-7; 11 nucleotides line up with TRBD1. Sequences were obtained from PBMCs. This sequence originates from a woman younger than 30 in good health and CMV-seronegative. The CDR3 DNA is TGTGCCAGCAGTAGGGGACAGGGGGGCTACGAGCAGTACTTC. This sequence encodes CASSRGQGGYEQYF. Drawing the rest from reference TRBV2 and TRBJ2-7, the complete variable domain is EPEVTQTPSHQVTQMGQEVILRCVPISNHLYFYWYRQILGQKVEFLVSFYNNEISEKSEIFDDQFSVERPDGSNFTLKIRSTKLEDSAMYFCASSRGQGGYEQYFGPGTRLTVT.